The sequence of this T cell receptor beta chain was determined in a study of cytomegalovirus exposure and HLA in healthy donors. Use of 60 Vbeta and 13 Jbeta primers characterized the PCR. The protocol was immunoSEQ multiplex PCR, while the TCRdb copy is restricted to in-frame clones and leaves out a portion. The sample records about 160,000 clones, roughly 80% being singletons. The specimen sequenced was PBMCs. The receptor comes from a man between 18 and 35 years old in good health and CMV-seronegative.

In DNA form, the CDR3 reads TGTGCCATCAGTGAGGTAGCGGGAGGGGACAAAAACATTCAGTACTTC. It encodes CAISEVAGGDKNIQYF. The chain uses TRBV10-3 and TRBJ2-4; 11 bases are shared with TRBD2. Germline assignment: CDR1 ENHRY and CDR2 SYGVKD. CDR3 length: 16 amino acids. V gave up 2 bases and J gave up 3 bases; unmatched junction bases: 3.